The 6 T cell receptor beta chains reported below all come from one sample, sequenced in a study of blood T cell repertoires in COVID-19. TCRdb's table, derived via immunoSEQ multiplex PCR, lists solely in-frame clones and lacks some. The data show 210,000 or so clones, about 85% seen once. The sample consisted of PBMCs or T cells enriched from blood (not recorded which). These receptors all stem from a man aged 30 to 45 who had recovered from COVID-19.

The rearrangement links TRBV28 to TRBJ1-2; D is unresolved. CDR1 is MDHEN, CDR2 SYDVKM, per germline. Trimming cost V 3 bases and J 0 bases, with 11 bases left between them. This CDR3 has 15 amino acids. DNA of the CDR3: TGTGCCAGCAGTTTCATAGAAATGGCTAACTATGGCTACACCTTC. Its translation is CASSFIEMANYGYTF.

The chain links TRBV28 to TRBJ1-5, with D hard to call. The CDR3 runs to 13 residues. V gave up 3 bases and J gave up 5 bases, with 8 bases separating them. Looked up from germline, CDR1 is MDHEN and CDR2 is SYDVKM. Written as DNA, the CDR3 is TGTGCCAGCAGTTTCTCTGTTCATCAGCCCCAGCATTTT. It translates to CASSFSVHQPQHF.

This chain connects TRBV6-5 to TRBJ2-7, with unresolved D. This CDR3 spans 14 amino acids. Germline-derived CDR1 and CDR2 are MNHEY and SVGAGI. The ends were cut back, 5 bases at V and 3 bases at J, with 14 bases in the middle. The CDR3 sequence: CASSTPSPYYEQYF. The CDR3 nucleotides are TGTGCCAGCAGTACTCCCTCACCCTACTACGAGCAGTACTTC.

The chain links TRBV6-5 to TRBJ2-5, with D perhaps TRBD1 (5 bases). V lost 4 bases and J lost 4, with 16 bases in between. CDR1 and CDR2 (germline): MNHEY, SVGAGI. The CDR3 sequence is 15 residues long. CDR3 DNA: TGTGCCAGCAGTTTTTATAGGGGCTCGGGAGAGACCCAGTACTTC. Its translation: CASSFYRGSGETQYF.

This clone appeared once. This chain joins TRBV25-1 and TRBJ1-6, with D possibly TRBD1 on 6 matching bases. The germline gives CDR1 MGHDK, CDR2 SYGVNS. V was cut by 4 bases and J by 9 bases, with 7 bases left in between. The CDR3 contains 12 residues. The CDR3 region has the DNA TGTGCCAGCAGTGGAGGGGGTTCACCCCTCCACTTT. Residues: CASSGGGSPLHF.

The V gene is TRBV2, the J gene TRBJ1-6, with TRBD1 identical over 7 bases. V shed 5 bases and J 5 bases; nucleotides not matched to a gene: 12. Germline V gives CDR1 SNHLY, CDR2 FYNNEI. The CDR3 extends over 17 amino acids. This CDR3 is CASSSSTGSYNNSPLHF. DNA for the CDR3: TGTGCCAGCAGTTCATCGACAGGGTCGTACAATAATTCACCCCTCCACTTT.